Listed below are T cell receptor beta chains from one sample, sequenced in a study of T cell responses to AZD1222 COVID-19 vaccine. The assay was immunoSEQ multiplex PCR, and TCRdb's table has in-frame clones only and misses some. The sample carries more than 90,000 clones, about 88% recorded once. This specimen was peripheral blood, taken 28 days after the second AZD1222 dose. These receptors came from an adult who received the AZD1222 COVID-19 vaccine. Each CDR3 is given with its conserved first and last residue. Each record gives: clone size, V gene, J gene, D gene, CDR3 protein, CDR3 DNA. A D gene is named only where the DNA matches it firmly. Only some rows state a clone size, as once, few, many or a class for expanded clones.

NA,TRBV30,TRBJ1-2,NA,CAWSAGTGRGGYTF,TGTGCCTGGAGTGCGGGGACGGGGAGAGGAGGCTACACCTTC
NA,TRBV6-5,TRBJ2-7,NA,CAISPGPSIYEQYF,TGTGCCATCTCCCCGGGGCCCTCTATTTACGAGCAGTACTTC
NA,TRBV30,TRBJ2-3,TRBD2,CAWSRGTSGFTDTQYF,TGTGCCTGGAGCCGGGGGACTAGCGGATTCACAGATACGCAGTATTTT
NA,TRBV10-2,TRBJ2-5,NA,CASSEWLRAQETQYF,TGCGCCAGCAGTGAGTGGCTAAGGGCTCAAGAGACCCAGTACTTC
once,TRBV28,TRBJ2-7,TRBD1,CASSPSGQGAGEQYF,TGTGCCAGCAGTCCATCGGGGCAGGGGGCAGGGGAGCAGTACTTC
NA,TRBV13,TRBJ1-5,NA,CASSLGGEGSYQPQHF,TGTGCCAGCAGCTTAGGCGGGGAAGGGAGCTATCAGCCCCAGCATTTT
NA,TRBV18,TRBJ1-1,NA,CASSPSRVLNTEAFF,TGTGCCAGCTCACCGAGTCGGGTTCTGAACACTGAAGCTTTCTTT
once,TRBV6-2/TRBV6-3,TRBJ2-5,TRBD1,CASSPGTGGQETQYF,TGTGCCAGCAGTCCCGGGACAGGGGGGCAAGAGACCCAGTACTTC
NA,TRBV7-6,TRBJ2-1,TRBD2,CASSLVPLLAGGQHEQFF,TGTGCCAGCAGCTTAGTCCCTCTTTTAGCGGGGGGACAGCATGAGCAGTTCTTC
NA,TRBV4-2,TRBJ1-5,TRBD1,CASSQLGQGDFGSNQPQHF,TGTGCCAGCAGCCAATTGGGACAGGGGGATTTTGGTAGCAATCAGCCCCAGCATTTT
NA,TRBV20-1,TRBJ1-2,TRBD1,CSASGQGYYTF,TGCAGTGCCAGCGGACAGGGTTACTACACCTTC
NA,TRBV7-3,TRBJ2-1,TRBD2,CASSPASSGGAGNEQFF,TGTGCCAGCAGCCCCGCGTCTAGCGGGGGGGCCGGAAATGAGCAGTTCTTC
NA,TRBV29-1,TRBJ1-1,NA,CSVVGGLNTEAFF,TGCAGCGTCGTCGGTGGGTTGAACACTGAAGCTTTCTTT
NA,TRBV9,TRBJ2-2,NA,CASSAGGGVTGELFF,TGTGCCAGCAGCGCAGGAGGGGGGGTCACCGGGGAGCTGTTTTTT
few,TRBV5-5,TRBJ2-3,NA,CASSLAMRSSRTDTQYF,TGTGCCAGCAGCCTGGCTATGCGCAGCTCTCGCACAGATACGCAGTATTTT
once,TRBV28,TRBJ1-5,NA,CASSLFFQRASNQPQHF,TGTGCCAGCAGTTTATTCTTTCAGCGGGCGAGCAATCAGCCCCAGCATTTT
NA,TRBV7-3,TRBJ1-2,TRBD1,CASSLGQGRGYTF,TGTGCCAGCAGCTTAGGACAGGGCCGTGGCTACACCTTC
NA,TRBV19,TRBJ1-1,NA,CASSIRTNTEAFF,TGTGCCAGTAGTATAAGGACGAACACTGAAGCTTTCTTT
NA,TRBV27,TRBJ1-5,NA,CASSLGRVGNQPQHF,TGTGCCAGCAGTTTAGGGAGGGTCGGCAATCAGCCCCAGCATTTT
NA,TRBV7-9,TRBJ1-1,TRBD1,CASTRQGGTEAFF,TGTGCCAGCACACGTCAGGGGGGCACTGAAGCTTTCTTT
NA,TRBV11-2,TRBJ1-1,NA,CASSARDSRAGEAFF,TGTGCCAGCAGCGCACGGGACTCACGGGCAGGTGAAGCTTTCTTT
NA,TRBV28,TRBJ1-1,TRBD1,CASSLARDRIEAFF,TGTGCCAGCAGTTTGGCCCGGGACAGGATAGAAGCTTTCTTT
NA,TRBV5-4,TRBJ2-2,TRBD1,CASSTGQGRTGELFF,TGTGCCAGCAGCACCGGACAGGGACGGACCGGGGAGCTGTTTTTT
NA,TRBV30,TRBJ1-1,NA,CAWSAYNQGEAFF,TGTGCCTGGAGTGCTTATAATCAGGGTGAAGCTTTCTTT
NA,TRBV4-1,TRBJ2-1,NA,CASSHSRETSSYNEQFF,TGCGCCAGCAGCCACTCCCGGGAGACGAGCTCCTACAATGAGCAGTTCTTC
NA,TRBV3-1/TRBV3-2,TRBJ1-2,TRBD1,CASSQFGQGLQGGYGYTF,TGTGCCAGCAGCCAGTTCGGACAGGGGCTCCAGGGGGGCTATGGCTACACCTTC
NA,TRBV6-2/TRBV6-3,TRBJ1-1,TRBD1,CASSTDRPFPMNTEAFF,TGTGCCAGCAGTACGGACAGGCCCTTTCCTATGAACACTGAAGCTTTCTTT
NA,TRBV4-1,TRBJ1-5,NA,CASSQDSGVSNQPQHF,TGCGCCAGCAGCCAAGACTCGGGGGTTTCTAATCAGCCCCAGCATTTT
NA,TRBV18,TRBJ1-1,TRBD1,CASSPPEGAVITEAFF,TGTGCCAGCTCACCACCGGAGGGGGCGGTGATCACTGAAGCTTTCTTT
NA,TRBV19,TRBJ2-1,NA,CASTHTRSSYNEQFF,TGTGCCAGTACCCATACCAGGAGCTCCTACAATGAGCAGTTCTTC
NA,TRBV29-1,TRBJ2-3,NA,CSVGHGSGTDTQYF,TGCAGCGTTGGCCACGGGAGTGGGACAGATACGCAGTATTTT